The 17 T cell receptor beta chains below were found in one sample sequenced in a study of monozygotic twins with inflammatory bowel disease. TCRdb reprocessed the 5' RACE reads, with one entry per CDR3 protein and no DNA. This listing includes 300,000 to 450,000 distinct CDR3 sequences. Sequencing was performed on blood. The receptors were gathered from a human donor with ulcerative colitis or Crohn's disease, or a healthy co-twin of an affected twin (not recorded which).

This chain links TRBV7-2 with TRBJ2-3; the D call from TCRdb, TRBD2, cannot be confirmed without DNA. The CDR3 extends over 14 amino acids. Looked up from germline, CDR1 is SGHTA and CDR2 is FQGNSA. The CDR3: CASSLTGRRDTQYF. Using reference TRBV7-2 and TRBJ2-3 for the parts outside the CDR3, the full variable domain is GAGVSQSPSNKVTEKGKDVELRCDPISGHTALYWYRQSLGQGLEFLIYFQGNSAPDKSGLPSDRFSAERTGGSVSTLTIQRTQQEDSAVYLCASSLTGRRDTQYFGPGTRLTVL.

The chain recombines TRBV7-9 with TRBJ2-1; absent DNA, TCRdb's TRBD1 call cannot be checked. This CDR3 is 17 amino acids long. CDR1 is SEHNR and CDR2 is FQNEAQ in the germline V gene (reference sequence). Here the CDR3 reads CASSLGLHRDGVNEQFF.

The V gene is TRBV7-2, the J gene TRBJ2-4; checking the TCRdb D call of TRBD2 is not possible without DNA. This CDR3 has 15 amino acids. In germline, CDR1 is SGHTA, CDR2 FQGNSA. The CDR3 loop is CASSSLAGGQNIQYF. The variable domain in full, completed from reference TRBV7-2 and TRBJ2-4, reads GAGVSQSPSNKVTEKGKDVELRCDPISGHTALYWYRQSLGQGLEFLIYFQGNSAPDKSGLPSDRFSAERTGGSVSTLTIQRTQQEDSAVYLCASSSLAGGQNIQYFGAGTRLSVL.

The chain employs TRBV4-2 and TRBJ2-7; checking the TCRdb D call of TRBD1 is not possible without DNA. The V gene's germline CDR1 is LGHNA and CDR2 YNFKEQ. CDR3 size: 14 residues. The CDR3 spells CASSHGQGAYEQYF.

The rearrangement joins TRBV7-9 to TRBJ1-1. This CDR3 contains 13 residues. Germline lookup yields CDR1 SEHNR and CDR2 FQNEAQ (reference sequence). CDR3 amino acids: CASSALTNTEAFF. Combining the CDR3 with reference TRBV7-9 and TRBJ1-1 gives the whole variable domain DTGVSQNPRHKITKRGQNVTFRCDPISEHNRLYWYRQTLGQGPEFLTYFQNEAQLEKSRLLSDRFSAERPKGSFSTLEIQRTEQGDSAMYLCASSALTNTEAFFGQGTRLTVV.

CDR3 sequence reads: CASSHEDRGRLNEKLFF. This chain connects TRBV4-1 to TRBJ1-4; the TRBD1 assignment by TCRdb is unverifiable without DNA. Per germline, CDR1 MGHRA and CDR2 YSYEKL. The CDR3 spans 17 residues.

The genes are TRBV7-2 and TRBJ1-4; checking the TCRdb D call of TRBD1 is not possible without DNA. CDR1 is SGHTA, CDR2 FQGNSA, per germline. This CDR3 is built from 15 residues. Here the CDR3 reads CASSLSGTVDEKLFF.

V is TRBV10-3 and J is TRBJ2-5. CDR1 is ENHRY and CDR2 is SYGVKD in the germline V gene. The CDR3 length is 11 residues. Here the CDR3 reads CAIGLGETQYF.

V and J are TRBV19 and TRBJ2-7; the TCRdb call, TRBD1, lacks DNA for checking. In germline, CDR1 is LNHDA, CDR2 SQIVND (reference sequence). The CDR3 runs 15 residues. CDR3 in amino acids: CASSIGRTGDYEQYF.

CDR3: CASSYRREQYF. The rearrangement links TRBV6-5 to TRBJ2-7; TCRdb's assignment of TRBD2 cannot be checked, as there is no DNA. The CDR3 runs 11 residues. Germline V gene data show CDR1 as MNHEY and CDR2 as SVGAGI.

The J gene is TRBJ2-2, the V gene TRBV7-7; TCRdb selects TRBD1, and the lack of DNA leaves this call unchecked. Germline assignment: CDR1 SSHAT and CDR2 FNYEAQ (reference sequence). This CDR3 is 15 amino acids long. CDR3 loop: CASSHGTPNTGELFF.

The genes are TRBV13 and TRBJ2-1. The CDR3 extends over 13 amino acids. Germline lookup yields CDR1 PRHDT and CDR2 FYEKMQ (reference sequence). CDR3: CASSYSTSGEQFF.

The V and J genes are TRBV12-3 or TRBV12-4 and TRBJ1-2; TCRdb outputs TRBD1, but without DNA this stays unchecked. The CDR3 length is 12 residues. CDR3: CASSFGGSGYTF.

The chain links TRBV18 to TRBJ2-3. Germline CDR1 is KGHSH and CDR2 is LQKENI. The length of the CDR3 is 14 residues. CDR3 in amino acids: CASSPEVSTDTQYF. The whole variable domain, filled in from reference TRBV18 and TRBJ2-3, reads NAGVMQNPRHLVRRRGQEARLRCSPMKGHSHVYWYRQLPEEGLKFMVYLQKENIIDESGMPKERFSAEFPKEGPSILRIQQVVRGDSAAYFCASSPEVSTDTQYFGPGTRLTVL.

The chain recombines TRBV6-1 with TRBJ1-6. CDR3 length equals 16 residues. Per the germline V gene, CDR1 is MNHNS and CDR2 is SASEGT. The CDR3 sequence: CASSPKGSSYNSPLHF.

The V gene is TRBV7-7, the J gene TRBJ2-2. The CDR3 extends over 14 amino acids. Per the germline V gene, CDR1 is SSHAT and CDR2 is FNYEAQ (reference sequence). CDR3 amino acids: CASGRGSDTGELFF.

The chain recombines TRBV5-1 with TRBJ2-7; TCRdb picks TRBD1, but there is no DNA to check that call. This CDR3 is 15 amino acids long. CDR1 is SGHRS, CDR2 YFSETQ, per germline. CDR3 protein: CASSFEGVLTYEQYF. Variable domain in full (rest from reference TRBV5-1 and TRBJ2-7): KAGVTQTPRYLIKTRGQQVTLSCSPISGHRSVSWYQQTPGQGLQFLFEYFSETQRNKGNFPGRFSGRQFSNSRSEMNVSTLELGDSALYLCASSFEGVLTYEQYFGPGTRLTVT.